The text below deals with one T cell receptor beta chain. In the study's own analysis: Reference gene primer amplification gave nucleated cell count estimates. Sequencing used immunoSEQ multiplex PCR; TCRdb keeps in-frame clones, though not all of them. Clonal size and the V and J genes are those of that table, whereas D and trimming came from the DNA. This table has about 410,000 clones, 80% to 90% appearing once. The entry originates in a study of blood T cell repertoires in COVID-19. Study context: The United States, Italy and Spain supplied acute and convalescent COVID-19 samples. The cDNA or gDNA used as material had been derived from T cells, B-cell-depleted T cells, or PBMCs.

The receptor comes from a woman aged 25-40 years with active or convalescent COVID-19. The sequencing sample was made of peripheral blood.

CDR3 sequence reads: CASSEGGDRGAYEQYF. Written as DNA, the CDR3 is TGTGCCAGCAGTGAGGGGGGGGACAGGGGCGCATACGAGCAGTACTTC. The V and J genes are TRBV2 and TRBJ2-7; 10 nucleotides line up with TRBD1. The CDR3 is 16 amino acids. Germline V gene lookup returns CDR1 SNHLY and CDR2 FYNNEI. V lost 3 bases to trimming and J lost 4 bases; unmatched junction nucleotides: 9. Full variable domain (outside the CDR3, taken from reference TRBV2 and TRBJ2-7): EPEVTQTPSHQVTQMGQEVILRCVPISNHLYFYWYRQILGQKVEFLVSFYNNEISEKSEIFDDQFSVERPDGSNFTLKIRSTKLEDSAMYFCASSEGGDRGAYEQYFGPGTRLTVT.